This entry concerns a single TCR beta chain. This clone was seen once. Its antigen has not been determined. Per-base qualities were not stored, and no clone one base away is much larger. Germline trimming: 2 bases from V, 5 bases from J; junction bases outside gene matches: 12. CDR1 and CDR2, looked up from the germline V gene (reference sequence), are SEHNR and FQNEAQ. The CDR3 covers 17 residues, taking in both the cysteine and the phenylalanine. The read is trimmed to its CDR3 DNA, 51 bases read in frame from base 1. The immunoSEQ Assay, a bias-controlled multiplex PCR, was used to amplify TCRbeta CDR3 regions from genomic DNA. The paper's processing steps were these. The number of nucleated cells in each sample was estimated by amplification of reference gene primers within the assay. Sequence reads were collapsed and filtered to measure the absolute abundance of every unique TCRbeta CDR3 rearrangement. Productive Simpson clonality was computed per sample as the square root of Simpson's diversity index over productive rearrangements. This immuneACCESS table, as held by TCRdb, lists in-frame sequences with V and J called but not all clones. Of the missing ones, under half trace to an unresolved V gene in checked studies; the others have no known cause. Clone size and the V and J calls come from that table; the DNA yielded D and trimming. In this sample the table shows 100,000 to 150,000 clones, 85% to 90% of which occur a single time. About 7% of the sample goes to the ten largest clones.

Each collaborating institution followed its own protocols to collect whole blood in K2EDTA tubes. For TCRbeta analysis, collaborators shipped samples in one of three forms: frozen whole blood, isolated PBMCs, or DNA extracted from either of those sample types. This entry is derived from a study of blood T cell repertoires in COVID-19 (dated by TCRdb to the early 2020s). With respect to the entire study: Collaborator samples came from the United States, Italy and Spain and covered acute and convalescent phases of COVID-19. The material from the prospective study consisted of cDNA or gDNA derived from T cells, B-cell-depleted T cells, or PBMCs. The dataset comprised deeply sampled blood TCRbeta repertoires from subjects exposed to, actively infected with, or recovered from COVID-19. The repertoires were made available in a free public database intended to serve as a resource for research on the immune response to SARS-CoV-2. Samples came from the ongoing ImmuneRACE study (first 160 participants) plus 1,254 subjects from 6 global collaborators. Nearly every sample came with metadata listing a de-identified subject ID, COVID-19 status, age in years and sex. Where available, HLA class I and class II types were taken from metadata supplied by the sample provider and were not determined by assay-based typing. The full study reports these points: The amount of clinical and demographic metadata varied by source and participant and was provided uncurated.

The clonotype originates from a man older than 75 with active or convalescent COVID-19. Input material: peripheral blood. The chain employs TRBV7-9 and TRBJ2-5; TRBD1 aligns with 9 central bases. The nucleotide sequence is TGTGCCAGCAGCTTAATCCCCGCACAGGGGGCATCGGAGACCCAGTACTTC. This codes for CASSLIPAQGASETQYF.